These 23 T cell receptor beta chains share one sample of origin, sequenced in a study of patients and donors after allogeneic stem cell transplantation. TCRdb re-called the RT-PCR reads through MiXCR, storing one row per CDR3 protein. The repertoire has under 30,000 distinct CDR3 sequences, roughly 8% of them found once; the top ten carry around 50%. Sequencing was performed on blood, either unsorted or a sorted T cell fraction (not recorded which). The receptor source for this set is a human donor who was either an allogeneic HSCT recipient or a stem cell or donor lymphocyte infusion donor (not recorded which). It is not recorded whose cells these are; they may come from a transplant donor.

The V and J genes are TRBV28 and TRBJ1-1, with D tentatively TRBD1 (6 bases). The CDR3 has 11 residues. With 3 bases removed from V and 11 bases from J, the gap between germline ends came to 10 bases. The germline V gene has CDR1 MDHEN and CDR2 SYDVKM. CDR3 sequence (DNA): TGTGCCAGCAGTTTTTACAGGGCGGCTTTCTTT. This translates into CASSFYRAAFF. Full variable domain (outside the CDR3, taken from reference TRBV28 and TRBJ1-1): DVKVTQSSRYLVKRTGEKVFLECVQDMDHENMFWYRQDPGLGLRLIYFSYDVKMKEKGDIPEGYSVSREKKERFSLILESASTNQTSMYLCASSFYRAAFFGQGTRLTVV.

This clonotype was seen repeatedly, ten times or more. This chain links TRBV5-1 with TRBJ1-4; D is unresolved. The germline V gene encodes CDR1 SGHRS and CDR2 YFSETQ. The V end lost 3 bases, the J end lost 8 bases, and 14 bases lay between the germline ends. The CDR3 covers 14 residues. The CDR3, as DNA: TGCGCCAGCAGCTCTCAAGGGAGAAGGGAAAAACTGTTTTTT. It codes for CASSSQGRREKLFF. The whole variable domain, filled in from reference TRBV5-1 and TRBJ1-4, reads KAGVTQTPRYLIKTRGQQVTLSCSPISGHRSVSWYQQTPGQGLQFLFEYFSETQRNKGNFPGRFSGRQFSNSRSEMNVSTLELGDSALYLCASSSQGRREKLFFGSGTQLSVL.

The chain joins TRBV28 to TRBJ2-1; D gene ambiguous. The germline CDR1 and CDR2 sequences are MDHEN and SYDVKM. The CDR3 length is 17 residues. The germline V and J ends were trimmed by 5 bases and 3 bases, with 20 bases remaining between them. The CDR3 protein is CASSQNRLTLIYNEQFF. The DNA of the CDR3 is TGTGCCAGCAGTCAAAACCGGCTCACCCTCATCTACAATGAGCAGTTCTTC.

V usage is TRBV6-1 and J usage is TRBJ2-7; no firm D call. V was shortened by 3 bases and J by 4 bases, with 13 bases between the two germline ends. Germline V gene data show CDR1 as MNHNS and CDR2 as SASEGT. The CDR3 covers 14 residues. CDR3 region: CASSEWGSLYEQYF. The CDR3 bases are TGTGCCAGCAGTGAGTGGGGTTCCCTATACGAGCAGTACTTC.

This clonotype was seen many times. The J gene is TRBJ2-7, the V gene TRBV5-1; the D call may be TRBD1 or TRBD2 (5 bases each). The CDR3 spans 13 residues. V was pared by 2 bases and J by 6 bases, with 12 bases between. The germline V gene encodes CDR1 SGHRS and CDR2 YFSETQ. The CDR3 coding sequence is TGCGCCAGCAGCTTTCGAGGGGTTGGCGAGCAGTACTTC. This sequence encodes CASSFRGVGEQYF.

V is TRBV5-4 and J is TRBJ1-2; possibly TRBD1 for D (5 bases). This CDR3 has 13 amino acids. Per germline, CDR1 SGHNT and CDR2 YYREEE (reference sequence). Trimming removed 2 bases from V and 7 bases from J, with 12 bases in between. This CDR3 reads CASSFQGMPGYTF. The CDR3, as DNA: TGTGCCAGCAGCTTCCAGGGTATGCCTGGCTACACCTTC.

The chain uses TRBV6-5 and TRBJ1-1, with D possibly being TRBD1 (6 bases). The germline V gene has CDR1 MNHEY and CDR2 SVGAGI. The CDR3 sequence is 14 residues long. Trimming removed 0 bases from V and 3 bases from J, with 8 bases in between. CDR3 coding DNA: TGTGCCAGCAGTTACTCGACAGGCGACACTGAAGCTTTCTTT. Translation: CASSYSTGDTEAFF.

This clonotype was seen ten or more times. V and J are TRBV11-3 and TRBJ2-7; 7 bases map to TRBD2. The CDR3 is 14 residues long. The germline V gene has CDR1 SGHNT and CDR2 YENEEA. The ends lost 3 bases at V and 4 bases at J; junction bases unmatched: 6. The CDR3 loop is CASSLRTRGYEQYF. CDR3 DNA sequence: TGTGCCAGCAGCTTGCGGACTAGGGGATACGAGCAGTACTTC. Based on the CDR3 plus reference TRBV11-3 and TRBJ2-7, the full variable domain is EAGVVQSPRYKIIEKKQPVAFWCNPISGHNTLYWYLQNLGQGPELLIRYENEEAVDDSQLPKDRFSAERLKGVDSTLKIQPAELGDSAVYLCASSLRTRGYEQYFGPGTRLTVT.

The chain combines TRBV6-1 with TRBJ2-7, with D tentatively TRBD1 or TRBD2 (6 bases each). Trimming stripped 4 bases from V and 4 bases from J, with 17 bases between. CDR1 MNHNS and CDR2 SASEGT come from the germline V gene. There are 15 residues in the CDR3. CDR3 loop: CASSGSGASLYEQYF. The CDR3 DNA reads TGTGCCAGCAGTGGATCGGGGGCTAGCTTATACGAGCAGTACTTC.

At least ten counts were recorded for this clonotype. The rearrangement uses TRBV12-3 or TRBV12-4 and TRBJ2-7, with 9 bases matching TRBD1. CDR3 length: 14 residues. J lost 3 bases, V lost 4 bases, and 4 bases had no gene match. CDR3 in amino acids: CASSYRDRDYEQYF. In DNA form, the CDR3 reads TGTGCCAGCAGTTACCGGGACAGGGACTACGAGCAGTACTTC.

This clonotype has a count of ten or more. V is TRBV15 and J is TRBJ1-2; 7 nucleotides match TRBD1. Germline assignment: CDR1 LNHNV and CDR2 YYDKDF (reference sequence). Trimming at V came to 0 bases and at J to 8 bases, leaving 12 bases not matched to a gene. The CDR3 loop spans 16 amino acids. The CDR3 here is CATSREVGTEGGGYTF. CDR3 in DNA: TGTGCCACCAGCAGAGAAGTAGGGACAGAGGGAGGGGGCTACACCTTC.

This clonotype appeared many times. The chain has TRBV27 and TRBJ2-5, with 9 nucleotides matching TRBD1. CDR3 length: 15 residues. J was trimmed by 3 bases and V by 5 bases; bases with no gene match: 7. Germline V gene sequence: CDR1 MNHEY, CDR2 SMNVEV (reference sequence). The CDR3 sequence: CASSTWDRVKETQYF. The CDR3 DNA reads as TGTGCCAGCAGTACCTGGGACAGGGTTAAAGAGACCCAGTACTTC.

This chain joins TRBV21-1 and TRBJ2-3; the table's D call TRBD1 went unverified against the DNA. TRBV21-1 is reported as a pseudogene. The CDR3 sequence is 18 residues long. The CDR3 nucleotides are TGTGCCAGCAGCAAAAGGGGGGACTCTTCCCGGACCACAGATACGCAGTATTTT. This translates into CASSKRGDSSRTTDTQYF.

This clonotype was seen at least ten times. The V and J genes are TRBV24-1 and TRBJ2-5; 12 bases are a match to TRBD2. The CDR3 length is 15 residues. Germline CDR1 reads KGHDR; CDR2 reads SFDVKD. J lost 3 bases, V lost 4 bases, and 2 bases had no gene match. This chain's CDR3 is CATSDRLAGEETQYF. For the CDR3, the DNA is TGTGCCACCAGTGACAGACTAGCGGGAGAAGAGACCCAGTACTTC.

The J gene is TRBJ1-1, the V gene TRBV24-1; perhaps TRBD1 as D (5 bases). Germline CDR1 KGHDR, CDR2 SFDVKD. This CDR3 has 10 amino acids. Trimming left V 9 bases short and J 11 bases short, with 12 bases between. The CDR3 is CATLGGSAFF. As DNA, the CDR3 is TGTGCCACCCTCGGGGGATCCGCTTTCTTT.

This clonotype was seen repeatedly, ten times or more. V usage is TRBV9 and J usage is TRBJ2-1, with 12 bases that match TRBD2. Germline V gives CDR1 SGDLS, CDR2 YYNGEE. Trimming at V came to 3 bases and at J to 6 bases, leaving 10 bases not matched to a gene. CDR3 length: 17 amino acids. DNA of the CDR3: TGTGCCAGCAGCGGGACTAGCGGGGCTTATTCTGGCAATGAGCAGTTCTTC. Its protein is CASSGTSGAYSGNEQFF.

The V and J genes are TRBV30 and TRBJ1-1; unclear D gene. V was cut by 1 base and J by 0 bases, with 21 bases left in between. The CDR3 is made up of 18 amino acids. The germline V gene has CDR1 GTSNPN and CDR2 SVGIG (reference sequence). The CDR3 region is CAWSASDRRSGVNTEAFF. For the CDR3, the DNA is TGTGCCTGGAGTGCTTCTGATCGAAGGTCCGGCGTGAACACTGAAGCTTTCTTT.

This clonotype was seen ten or more times. This chain connects TRBV21-1 to TRBJ2-7; the DNA was not compared with TRBD1, the D call given in the table. TRBV21-1 constitutes a pseudogene. CDR3 length: 15 residues. CDR3 nucleotide sequence: TGTGCCAGCAGCAAAGCCCCGACAGGGACGGGTGAGCAGTACTTC. This encodes CASSKAPTGTGEQYF.

This clonotype has just a few counts. This chain links TRBV7-9 with TRBJ2-5; D uncertain. The germline gives CDR1 SEHNR, CDR2 FQNEAQ (reference sequence). Trimming shortened V by 5 bases and J by 2 bases, and 6 bases separated the two germline ends. The CDR3 is 12 residues long. The CDR3 spells CASSPAQETQYF. The CDR3 nucleotides are TGTGCCAGCAGCCCTGCTCAAGAGACCCAGTACTTC.

V usage is TRBV10-3 and J usage is TRBJ2-7; 8 positions agree with TRBD1. V shed 6 bases, J shed 4 bases, and the junction held 8 bases outside the gene matches. Per the germline V gene, CDR1 is ENHRY and CDR2 is SYGVKD. This CDR3 has 14 residues. The CDR3: CAISDRTGSYEQYF. The CDR3 DNA reads as TGTGCCATCAGCGACCGGACAGGGAGTTACGAGCAGTACTTC.

This clonotype occurred many times. This chain connects TRBV29-1 to TRBJ2-3; 12 bases line up with TRBD2. CDR1 SQVTM and CDR2 ANQGSEA come from the germline V gene. The CDR3 sequence is 17 residues long. After removal of 6 bases from V and 0 bases from J, the junction contained 10 bases not matched to a gene. The CDR3 bases are TGCAGCGTGGAATCGCCGGGACTAGCGGGTAGCACAGATACGCAGTATTTT. Its translation is CSVESPGLAGSTDTQYF.

This clonotype was detected ten times or more. This chain connects TRBV9 to TRBJ2-2; 12 positions agree with TRBD2. Germline V gene sequence: CDR1 SGDLS, CDR2 YYNGEE. The CDR3 covers 18 residues. V dropped 4 bases and J dropped 2; count of bases not matched to a gene: 9. CDR3 amino acids: CASSHRLAGAPNTGELFF. CDR3 bases: TGTGCCAGCAGCCACCGACTAGCGGGAGCCCCCAACACCGGGGAGCTGTTTTTT.

CDR3 sequence reads: CASSFSGANVLTF. CDR3 DNA sequence: TGTGCCAGCAGCTTTTCCGGGGCCAACGTCCTGACTTTC. V usage is TRBV7-9 and J usage is TRBJ2-6; D gene unclear. Germline-derived CDR1 and CDR2 are SEHNR and FQNEAQ (reference sequence). The CDR3 totals 13 residues. V was trimmed by 3 bases and J by 4 bases, leaving 4 bases between them.